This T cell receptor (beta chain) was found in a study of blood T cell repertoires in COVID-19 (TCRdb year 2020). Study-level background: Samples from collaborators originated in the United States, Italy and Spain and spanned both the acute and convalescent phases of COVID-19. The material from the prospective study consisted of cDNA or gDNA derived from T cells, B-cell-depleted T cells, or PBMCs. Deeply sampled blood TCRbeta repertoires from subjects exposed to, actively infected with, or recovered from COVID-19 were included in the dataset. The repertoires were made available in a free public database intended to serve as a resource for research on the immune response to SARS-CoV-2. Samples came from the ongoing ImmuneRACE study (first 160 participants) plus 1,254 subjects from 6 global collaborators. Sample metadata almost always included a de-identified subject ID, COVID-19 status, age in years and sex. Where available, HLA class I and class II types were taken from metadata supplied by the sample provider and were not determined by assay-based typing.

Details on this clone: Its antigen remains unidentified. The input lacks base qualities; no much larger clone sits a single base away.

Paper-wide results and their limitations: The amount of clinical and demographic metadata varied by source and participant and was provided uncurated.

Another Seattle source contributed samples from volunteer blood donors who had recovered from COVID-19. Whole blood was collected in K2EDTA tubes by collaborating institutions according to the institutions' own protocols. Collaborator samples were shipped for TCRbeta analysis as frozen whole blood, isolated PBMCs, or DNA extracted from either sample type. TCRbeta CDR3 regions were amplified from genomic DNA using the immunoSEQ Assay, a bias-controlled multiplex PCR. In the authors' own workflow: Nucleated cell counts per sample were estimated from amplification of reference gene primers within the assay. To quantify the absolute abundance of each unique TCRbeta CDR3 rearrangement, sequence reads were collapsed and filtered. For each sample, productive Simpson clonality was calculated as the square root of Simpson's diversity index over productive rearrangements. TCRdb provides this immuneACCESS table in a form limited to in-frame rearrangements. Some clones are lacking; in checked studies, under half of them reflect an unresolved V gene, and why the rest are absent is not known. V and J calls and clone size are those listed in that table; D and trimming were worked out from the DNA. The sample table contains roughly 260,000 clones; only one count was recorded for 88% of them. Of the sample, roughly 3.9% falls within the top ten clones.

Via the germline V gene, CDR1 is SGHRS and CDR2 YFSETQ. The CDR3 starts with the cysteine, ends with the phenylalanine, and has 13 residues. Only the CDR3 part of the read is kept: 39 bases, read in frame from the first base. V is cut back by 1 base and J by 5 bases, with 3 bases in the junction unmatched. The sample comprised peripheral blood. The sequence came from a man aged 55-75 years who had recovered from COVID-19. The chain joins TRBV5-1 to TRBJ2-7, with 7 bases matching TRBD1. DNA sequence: TGCGCCAGCAGCTTGACAGGGGTAGACGAGCAGTACTTC. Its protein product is CASSLTGVDEQYF.